The 5 T cell receptor beta chains below all came from one sample that was sequenced in a study of Graves' ophthalmopathy and Graves' hyperthyroidism. The authors amplified TCR beta CDR3 regions, and they did so from RNA transcripts for repertoire sequencing. RT-PCR was first run with HTBI primers, then multiplex PCR in a second round. TCRdb re-called the multiplex PCR reads through MiXCR, storing one row per CDR3 protein. The top ten hold about 6.6% of the sample, which has about 620,000 distinct CDR3 sequences, 22% seen once. Sequenced material: peripheral blood. The receptor set was obtained from a woman aged 18-30 years with stable Graves' hyperthyroidism. Some clones in this sample may be carry-over from other donors' samples.

This clonotype was counted at least ten times. This rearrangement joins TRBV6-1 to TRBJ2-4; D might be TRBD1 (6 bases). The ends were cut back, 2 bases at V and 9 bases at J, with 11 bases in the middle. CDR3 size: 13 residues. Germline CDR1 reads MNHNS; CDR2 reads SASEGT. CDR3 amino acids: CASSEHRDGIQYF. CDR3 sequence (DNA): TGTGCCAGCAGTGAACACAGGGATGGCATTCAGTACTTC.

This clonotype was picked up many times. The chain carries TRBV7-2 and TRBJ2-5; 7 bases match TRBD1. Germline-derived CDR1 and CDR2 are SGHTA and FQGNSA. This CDR3 is built from 17 residues. J gave up 0 bases and V 0 bases, and 7 bases lay outside the gene matches. The CDR3 region has the DNA TGTGCCAGCAGCTTAGCTTACAGGGGCGCGTACCAAGAGACCCAGTACTTC. This sequence encodes CASSLAYRGAYQETQYF.

This clonotype was detected many times. V and J are TRBV19 and TRBJ1-5; D is undetermined. Looked up from germline, CDR1 is LNHDA and CDR2 is SQIVND (reference sequence). The CDR3 extends over 14 amino acids. Deletions cut 5 bases from V and 0 bases from J, with 8 bases between. This chain's CDR3 is CASSATYSNQPQHF. The CDR3 region has the DNA TGTGCCAGTAGTGCCACTTATAGCAATCAGCCCCAGCATTTT.

This clonotype was counted ten times or more. This chain links TRBV10-3 with TRBJ1-3, with D maybe TRBD1 (6 bases). V lost 6 bases and J 4 bases, leaving 10 bases between the germline ends. The germline CDR1 and CDR2 sequences are ENHRY and SYGVKD. The CDR3 length is 13 residues. CDR3: CAISRGEGNTIYF. For the CDR3, the DNA is TGTGCCATCAGCAGGGGAGAGGGAAACACCATATATTTT.

This clonotype was detected many times. CDR3 region: CASSLFGSGNYEQYF. The CDR3 DNA is TGTGCCAGCAGTTTATTTGGTAGCGGGAACTACGAGCAGTACTTC. This chain connects TRBV12-3 or TRBV12-4 to TRBJ2-7; 8 nucleotides agree with TRBD2. With V trimmed by 2 bases and J by 3 bases, 6 bases remained unmatched. The CDR3 covers 15 residues.